The T cell receptor (beta chain) under discussion was sequenced for a study of technical replicates of blood from several donors. Only in-frame clones appear in the TCRdb table, and some are missing; sequencing was by immunoSEQ multiplex PCR. The sample carries tens of thousands of clones, 95% recorded once. The CDR3 totals 16 residues. Germline assignment: CDR1 SEHNR and CDR2 FQNEAQ (reference sequence). The V and J ends lost 3 bases and 2 bases, in that order; junction bases with no gene match: 8. This chain links TRBV7-9 with TRBJ2-3, with TRBD2 matching over 7 bases. The sample consisted of T cells isolated from PBMCs. The TCR originated in a human donor in good health. The CDR3 here is CASSFPSAGDTDTQYF. The CDR3 bases are TGTGCCAGCAGCTTCCCCTCGGCGGGAGACACAGATACGCAGTATTTT.